This T cell receptor beta chain was captured in a study of T-cell reconstitution after alpha-beta-depleted transplantation in children. Study-wide points: Approximately two months post-transplant, alpha-beta T cells reportedly originated from several hundred expanded graft clones.

Trimming removed 1 base from V and 2 bases from J; junction bases left unmatched: 0. Germline V gene data show CDR1 as SGHRS and CDR2 as YFSETQ. This CDR3 is built from 15 residues. This clonotype came up many times. The antigen remains undetermined. Preparation of the TCRbeta library was carried out with unique molecular identifiers. In TCRdb, the PCR reads were re-called with MiXCR into one record per CDR3 protein. The sample has about 600,000 distinct CDR3 sequences, 20% to 25% seen once; the top ten hold about 14%. Sequenced material: PBMCs, mostly from graft donor cells, taken 360 days after TCRalphabeta/CD19-depleted stem cell transplant. This TCR was sampled from a boy in the first two years of life who had a stem cell transplant for acute myeloid leukemia, so the T cells may come from the graft donor. This sequence joins TRBV5-1 and TRBJ2-1, with 10 positions matching TRBD2. The CDR3 here is CASSLTSGAYNEQFF. The CDR3 region has the DNA TGCGCCAGCAGCTTGACTAGCGGGGCCTACAATGAGCAGTTCTTC.